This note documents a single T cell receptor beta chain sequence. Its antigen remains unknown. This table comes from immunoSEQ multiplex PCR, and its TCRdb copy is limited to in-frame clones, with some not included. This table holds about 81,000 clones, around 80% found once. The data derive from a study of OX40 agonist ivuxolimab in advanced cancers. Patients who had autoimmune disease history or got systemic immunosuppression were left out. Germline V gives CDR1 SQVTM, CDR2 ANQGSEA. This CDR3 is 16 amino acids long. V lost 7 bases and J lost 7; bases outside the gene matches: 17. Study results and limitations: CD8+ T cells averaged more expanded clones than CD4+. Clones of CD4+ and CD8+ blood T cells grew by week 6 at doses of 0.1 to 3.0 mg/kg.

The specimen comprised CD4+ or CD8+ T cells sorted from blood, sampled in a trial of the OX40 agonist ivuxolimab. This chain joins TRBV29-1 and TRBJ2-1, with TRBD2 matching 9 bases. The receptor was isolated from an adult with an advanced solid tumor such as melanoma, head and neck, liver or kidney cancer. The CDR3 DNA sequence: TGCAGCGCAAGCTTCGGGACTAGCCCAGGGGGTAATGAGCAGTTCTTC. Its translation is CSASFGTSPGGNEQFF.